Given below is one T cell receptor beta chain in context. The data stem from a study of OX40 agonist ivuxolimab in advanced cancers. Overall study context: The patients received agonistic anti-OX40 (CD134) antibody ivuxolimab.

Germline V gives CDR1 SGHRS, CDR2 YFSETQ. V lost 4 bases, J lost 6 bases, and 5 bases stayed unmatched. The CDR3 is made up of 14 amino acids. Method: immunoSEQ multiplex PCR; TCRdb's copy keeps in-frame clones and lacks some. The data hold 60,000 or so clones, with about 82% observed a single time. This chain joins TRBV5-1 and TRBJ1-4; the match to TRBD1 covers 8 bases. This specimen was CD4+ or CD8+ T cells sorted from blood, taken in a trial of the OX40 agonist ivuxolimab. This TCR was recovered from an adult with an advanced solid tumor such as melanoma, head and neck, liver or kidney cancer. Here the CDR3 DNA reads TGCGCCAGCAGCCCGGGACAGGAATATGAAAAACTGTTTTTT. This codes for CASSPGQEYEKLFF.